This is a list of T cell receptor beta chains from one sample in a study of CD8 T cells in ankylosing spondylitis. One entry per CDR3 protein, called by TCRdb with MiXCR from the 5' RACE reads. The profile shows roughly 260,000 distinct CDR3 sequences, 20% of them singletons. The sequenced material came from blood, either unsorted or a sorted T cell fraction (not recorded which). The receptors come from a male donor with ankylosing spondylitis or in good health (not recorded which). The CDR3 runs from the conserved cysteine through the conserved F or W. Fields, in order: clone size, V gene, CDR3 protein. Size is stated for part of the rows, as once, few or many counts, or as a class when the clone is expanded.

abundance: few
v_gene: TRBV27
CDR3aa: CASSFSESRGYTF

abundance: NA
v_gene: TRBV20-1
CDR3aa: CSASRGGIADTQYF

abundance: NA
v_gene: TRBV20-1
CDR3aa: CSARRGSRDQPQHF

abundance: many
v_gene: TRBV11-2
CDR3aa: CASSIQNTGELFF

abundance: NA
v_gene: TRBV5-1
CDR3aa: CASSLTSGGNIQYF

abundance: NA
v_gene: TRBV11-2
CDR3aa: CASTPGRGAGNEQFF

abundance: NA
v_gene: TRBV12-3/TRBV12-4
CDR3aa: CASSFDTVNQPQHF

abundance: NA
v_gene: TRBV12-3/TRBV12-4
CDR3aa: CASSRDRGLGTGELFF

abundance: few
v_gene: TRBV13
CDR3aa: CASSFRGSGGNIQYF

abundance: NA
v_gene: TRBV14
CDR3aa: CASSQVDGGYTF

abundance: few
v_gene: TRBV15
CDR3aa: CATSREKTGGTDTQYF

abundance: NA
v_gene: TRBV10-2
CDR3aa: CATTFVGDEQFF

abundance: NA
v_gene: TRBV2
CDR3aa: CASWTSGSTDTQYF

abundance: many
v_gene: TRBV12-3/TRBV12-4
CDR3aa: CASTATGTGYTF

abundance: few
v_gene: TRBV11-2
CDR3aa: CASSLGMNSNQPQHF

abundance: NA
v_gene: TRBV9
CDR3aa: CASSGGQGLETQYF

abundance: few
v_gene: TRBV10-3
CDR3aa: CAISGGTGELFF

abundance: NA
v_gene: TRBV18
CDR3aa: CASSPDGTGTYNEQFF

abundance: NA
v_gene: TRBV6-1
CDR3aa: CASSEGDEWTDTQYF

abundance: few
v_gene: TRBV15
CDR3aa: CATSGRLAGVLETQYF

abundance: NA
v_gene: TRBV5-1
CDR3aa: CASNVGGTSGYNEQFF

abundance: few
v_gene: TRBV10-3
CDR3aa: CATRDSAYNEQFF

abundance: NA
v_gene: TRBV2
CDR3aa: CASSRTVINEKLFF

abundance: few
v_gene: TRBV15
CDR3aa: CATSRGDRNTGELFF

abundance: few
v_gene: TRBV6-1
CDR3aa: CASRPGQGFNSPLHF